The TCR beta chain described here comes from a study of shared clonotypes between healthy human individuals (dated by TCRdb to between 2020 and 2021). About the study as a whole: Three men and two women, aged 18 to 49 years, made up the cohort. For each donor, three plates each were used for CD4 naive and CD4 memory, two plates were used for CD8 naive, and one plate was used for CD8 memory. To estimate repertoire size and how much clonotypes are shared between individuals, the study performed deep sequencing of blood TCR repertoires from five healthy adults. Different laboratories and diverse techniques were used to prepare libraries and sequence TCR repertoires, to increase sequencing depth and limit assay-specific biases. Per donor, leukapheresis produced somewhere between about 0.8 and 9 billion PBMCs.

Turning to this clone: This clone's antigen is unknown. Per-nucleotide qualities are absent, and no much larger clonotype sits a single base away.

The study at large found these results: Sharing across a few donors was observed for roughly 5% of naive CD4, under 4% of naive CD8, around 2.5% of memory CD4, and roughly 0.4% of memory CD8 clonotypes. Compared with non-shared clonotypes, the clonotypes found in all four sorted-subset donors had higher generation probabilities. Naive subsets generally had larger estimated clonotype richness than memory subsets did. Based on pairwise subsampling, the degree of clonotype sharing among donors was expected to be affected by sequencing depth. Because the study included only a small number of donors, the genetic and exposure-history diversity represented was limited. Sampling was limited to blood, and TCR repertoires in tissue likely differ from TCR repertoires in blood. Rarefaction of sorted-subset datasets indicated incomplete sequencing despite the large sequencing depth.

TCR CDR3 regions were amplified from genomic DNA by multiplex PCR using the deep immunoSEQ assay. Extracted genomic DNA from each cell subset was distributed evenly across all wells of several immunoSEQ 96-well plates, and each plate was treated as a replicate. Each replicate PCR for sorted subsets received 200 ng genomic DNA, equal to tens of thousands of T cell genomes. Purified libraries were quantified with a Qubit 3.0 fluorometer, sized on a Bioanalyzer 2100, and re-quantified with the KAPA Library Quantification kit. A separate single-read 150-cycle Illumina NextSeq 550 flow cell was used to sequence each immunoSEQ 96-well plate. Turning to the authors' computational methods: Because the immunoSEQ output included only junctional sequences and no quality scores, the filtering could not be the same as the filtering used for full-length reads. To assign V/J genes and CDR3, sequences were annotated using PyIR, a Python wrapper for IgBLAST v1.9, with IMGT germline references. Reads were filtered out if the reads had weak V/J assignments (E-value above 1e-6), no CDR3, stop codons, out-of-frame junctions, or ambiguous translated residues. A V3J clonotype was defined by an identical inferred V gene, J gene, and CDR3 amino acid sequence. Percentage overlap between repertoires was calculated by dividing the number of shared unique clonotypes by the size of the smaller repertoire. RTK rarefaction, the Chao1 estimator, and Recon v2.1 estimates of unobserved clonotypes were used to assess repertoire richness. Generation probabilities were computed with OLGA for all TCRbeta clonotypes obtained by the gDNA method from several donors. TCRdb limited this immuneACCESS table to in-frame rearrangements with V and J called. A share of clones is missing; checked studies link under half to unresolved V genes, and the rest is unexplained. V and J calls and clone size follow that table, whereas D and trimming were derived from the DNA. This sample is represented by 950,000 to 1,100,000 clones; about 75% of them were singletons. 1.4% to 1.5% of the sample rests with the top ten.

Reading the germline V gene gives CDR1 KGHSH and CDR2 LQKENI. V is clipped by 6 bases and J by 6 bases, and the sequence between their germline boundaries is 6 bases long. The CDR3, from cysteine to phenylalanine, totals 11 residues. Only CDR3 DNA is held: 33 bases, read in frame from base 1. The donors were healthy, HIV-negative adults who had no recently reported acute infections or vaccinations. Every donor was a Caucasian adult living in Nashville, Tennessee, USA. CD4+ T cells were enriched by magnetic negative selection, after which naive cells were positively selected on CD45RA and the negative fraction was taken as the memory subset. Blood was collected by leukapheresis, and PBMCs were isolated by Ficoll-Histopaque density gradient centrifugation and then cryopreserved in liquid nitrogen vapor phase. Analytical flow cytometry was used to check the purity and quantity of every magnetically sorted T cell population. Genomic DNA was isolated from every sorted fraction and measured by UV absorbance on a Nanodrop 2000c.

The sample comprised memory CD4+ T cells sorted from blood. The sample's cell subset or site, from its label and the paper: CD45RA-negative fraction. This clonotype originated in a man younger than 35 in good health. The receptor chain draws on TRBV18 and TRBJ2-1; the D gene is not confidently resolved. The CDR3 has the sequence CASSMINEQFF. The DNA reads TGTGCCAGCTCTATGATCAATGAGCAGTTCTTC.